The clone carrying this T cell receptor (beta chain) has at least ten counts. The sample originates from a study of blood T cell repertoires in COVID-19. The table came from immunoSEQ multiplex PCR; TCRdb's copy has only in-frame clones and leaves some out. The sample lists over 300,000 clones; 70% to 90% were seen once. V dropped 0 bases and J dropped 0; count of bases not matched to a gene: 26. Germline values: CDR1 GTSNPN, CDR2 SVGIG (reference sequence). The CDR3 loop spans 23 amino acids. The TCR comes from a man in his thirties or forties who had recovered from COVID-19. The sample comprised PBMCs or T cells enriched from blood (not recorded which). The J gene is TRBJ2-3, the V gene TRBV30, with 8 bases matching TRBD2. As DNA, the CDR3 is TGTGCCTGGAGTGTACGCAAGCGCTGGACTAGCCCTAATATAGTAACTAGCACAGATACGCAGTATTTT. Protein product: CAWSVRKRWTSPNIVTSTDTQYF.